The rows below give T cell receptor beta chains drawn from one sample of a study of blood T cell repertoires in COVID-19. TCRdb's copy holds only in-frame clones and misses some; the assay was immunoSEQ multiplex PCR. The sample lists 150,000 to 200,000 clones; roughly 86% were seen once. The sequenced sample was peripheral blood. These receptors all come from an older man with acute or convalescent COVID-19. CDR3s include the opening cysteine and the closing phenylalanine or tryptophan. Fields, in order: clone size, D gene, J gene, V gene, CDR3 protein, CDR3 DNA. A D gene is named only where the DNA matches it firmly. For some rows the clone size is stated as once, few or many, or as a class when expanded; others skip it.

-,TRBD2,TRBJ2-5,TRBV7-9,CASRTSAGGRETQYF,TGTGCCAGCAGGACCAGTGCGGGGGGGCGAGAGACCCAGTACTTC
once,TRBD1,TRBJ1-5,TRBV19,CASRTGQTQTSNQPQHF,TGTGCCAGTAGAACGGGACAGACCCAAACTAGCAATCAGCCCCAGCATTTT
-,-,TRBJ1-4,TRBV15,CATSPGGGTGEKLFF,TGTGCCACCAGCCCGGGGGGGGGTACCGGTGAAAAACTGTTTTTT
-,TRBD2,TRBJ2-1,TRBV2,CASRRGAAVGNEQFF,TGTGCCAGCAGGCGGGGGGCCGCGGTCGGCAATGAGCAGTTCTTC
once,TRBD1,TRBJ1-3,TRBV6-5,CASSYSGQGAGNTIYF,TGTGCCAGCAGTTACTCGGGACAGGGGGCTGGAAACACCATATATTTT
-,TRBD1,TRBJ2-7,TRBV3-1/TRBV3-2,CASSHWDRGYEQYF,TGTGCCAGCAGCCACTGGGACAGGGGCTACGAGCAGTACTTC
-,-,TRBJ2-5,TRBV28,CASSLFSGYGGETQYF,TGTGCCAGCAGTTTATTCTCGGGGTACGGCGGGGAGACCCAGTACTTC
-,TRBD1,TRBJ2-7,TRBV10-2,CASSQGQGSYEQYF,TGCGCCAGCAGCCAAGGACAGGGGTCCTACGAGCAGTACTTC
-,TRBD2,TRBJ2-1,TRBV12-3/TRBV12-4,CASTQGGEQFF,TGTGCCAGCACCCAGGGAGGGGAGCAGTTCTTC
-,-,TRBJ2-7,TRBV5-1,CASSGDTVQQYF,TGCGCCAGCAGCGGAGATACGGTCCAGCAGTACTTC
-,-,TRBJ2-7,TRBV5-5,CASSLSGARHEQYF,TGTGCCAGCAGCTTGTCAGGGGCTCGCCACGAGCAGTACTTC
-,TRBD2,TRBJ2-5,TRBV7-9,CASSPRGEETQYF,TGTGCCAGCAGCCCCCGGGGGGAAGAGACCCAGTACTTC
-,TRBD1,TRBJ1-5,TRBV6-1,CASSEDKRGTGFNQPQHF,TGTGCCAGCAGTGAGGATAAGAGAGGGACAGGTTTCAATCAGCCCCAGCATTTT
-,-,TRBJ1-1,TRBV5-1,CASSPTTGNTEAFF,TGCGCCAGCAGCCCAACTACAGGTAACACTGAAGCTTTCTTT
-,TRBD2,TRBJ2-5,TRBV19,CASSLGGGETQYF,TGTGCCAGTAGTTTGGGGGGGGGAGAGACCCAGTACTTC
-,-,TRBJ2-7,TRBV6-5,CASSYEAESYEQYF,TGTGCCAGCAGTTACGAAGCTGAATCCTACGAGCAGTACTTC
-,TRBD1,TRBJ1-1,TRBV28,CASSRSGQGNTEAFF,TGTGCCAGCAGCCGCTCGGGACAGGGGAACACTGAAGCTTTCTTT
-,-,TRBJ2-1,TRBV4-2,CASSQATLRQGGYNEQFF,TGTGCCAGCAGCCAAGCAACCCTGAGGCAGGGGGGATACAATGAGCAGTTCTTC
-,-,TRBJ1-5,TRBV27,CASSWTDNQPQHF,TGTGCCAGCAGTTGGACAGACAATCAGCCCCAGCATTTT
-,TRBD1,TRBJ1-5,TRBV19,CASRGILDRGSMGNQPQHF,TGTGCCAGTAGGGGGATCTTGGACAGGGGGAGTATGGGCAATCAGCCCCAGCATTTT
-,TRBD1,TRBJ1-5,TRBV10-3,CASPTGGDQPQHF,TGTGCCAGTCCGACAGGGGGCGACCAGCCCCAGCATTTT
-,-,TRBJ1-2,TRBV6-2/TRBV6-3,CASSSRPDYGYTF,TGTGCCAGCAGTTCCAGGCCGGACTATGGCTACACCTTC
-,-,TRBJ1-6,TRBV12-3/TRBV12-4,CASSSGVDSPLHF,TGTGCCAGCAGTTCAGGGGTGGATTCACCCCTCCACTTT
few,-,TRBJ1-2,TRBV2,CASSQLQGTGYTF,TGTGCCAGCAGTCAACTTCAGGGGACTGGCTACACCTTC
once,-,TRBJ1-2,TRBV5-1,CASSLDPGWSGYGYTF,TGCGCCAGCAGCTTGGACCCGGGGTGGAGTGGCTATGGCTACACCTTC
-,TRBD2,TRBJ2-1,TRBV27,CASSLFLRPPPGLAGYEQFF,TGTGCCAGCAGTTTATTCCTCCGTCCTCCTCCGGGACTAGCTGGCTATGAGCAGTTCTTC
-,TRBD2,TRBJ2-1,TRBV7-3,CASSSLAGAYNEQFF,TGTGCCAGCAGCTCCCTAGCGGGAGCCTACAATGAGCAGTTCTTC
-,-,TRBJ2-3,TRBV5-1,CASRLHRETDTQYF,TGCGCCAGCAGACTCCACAGGGAAACAGATACGCAGTATTTT
-,-,TRBJ1-2,TRBV30,CAWTGGAVSNYGYTF,TGTGCCTGGACGGGGGGCGCGGTATCTAACTATGGCTACACCTTC
-,TRBD2,TRBJ2-3,TRBV20-1,CSASSSGVSTDTQYF,TGCAGTGCTAGTTCCAGCGGGGTTAGCACAGATACGCAGTATTTT
-,TRBD1,TRBJ2-7,TRBV28,CASSPPTGGRDEQYF,TGTGCCAGCAGTCCTCCCACAGGGGGACGAGACGAGCAGTACTTC
-,TRBD2,TRBJ2-7,TRBV5-1,CASKRGSGGIYEQYF,TGCGCCAGCAAGAGAGGAAGCGGGGGAATTTACGAGCAGTACTTC
-,-,TRBJ1-1,TRBV29-1,CSVAPRVSMNTEAFF,TGCAGCGTCGCACCCAGGGTTTCCATGAACACTGAAGCTTTCTTT
few,-,TRBJ2-7,TRBV9,CASSPPRAKGYEQYF,TGTGCCAGCAGCCCGCCCAGGGCGAAGGGCTACGAGCAGTACTTC
-,TRBD2,TRBJ2-7,TRBV9,CASSVREGRVYEQYF,TGTGCCAGCAGCGTACGGGAGGGCCGAGTTTACGAGCAGTACTTC
-,TRBD1,TRBJ2-5,TRBV5-1,CASSLNQQGAGETQYF,TGCGCCAGCAGCTTGAATCAGCAGGGGGCAGGGGAGACCCAGTACTTC
-,-,TRBJ2-1,TRBV27,CASSFGAGYNEQFF,TGTGCCAGCAGTTTTGGTGCAGGATACAATGAGCAGTTCTTC
-,TRBD1,TRBJ1-1,TRBV13,CASSVRDRDTLNTEAFF,TGTGCCAGCAGCGTCCGGGACAGGGACACCCTGAACACTGAAGCTTTCTTT
few,TRBD1,TRBJ1-4,TRBV27,CASSLVQGSEKLFF,TGTGCCAGCAGTTTAGTACAGGGGAGTGAAAAACTGTTTTTT
-,TRBD1,TRBJ1-6,TRBV2,CASYPTGNSPLHF,TGTGCCAGCTACCCGACAGGGAATTCACCCCTCCACTTT